The TCR beta chain under discussion was sequenced for a study of T cell responses to AZD1222 COVID-19 vaccine. Measured with immunoSEQ multiplex PCR; TCRdb has only the in-frame clones, and not every one. The data show 150,000 to 200,000 clones, more than 80% seen once. CDR1 and CDR2 (germline): LGHNA, YSLEER. The CDR3 loop spans 15 amino acids. Trimming took off 4 bases at V and 6 bases at J, with 16 bases between the two ends. A word on this clone: Antigen: not known.

Study-wide findings and caveats: Repertoire samples came only from after the peak T cell response.

The source is an adult who received the MenACWY meningococcal vaccine as a control. The starting material was peripheral blood, obtained 28 days after the second dose of the MenACWY control vaccine. The V call is TRBV4-3, the J call TRBJ2-4; D gene unclear. As DNA, the CDR3 is TGCGCCAGCAGCCCCAAGAGCGAGCCTAGAAACATTCAGTACTTC. Its protein product is CASSPKSEPRNIQYF.